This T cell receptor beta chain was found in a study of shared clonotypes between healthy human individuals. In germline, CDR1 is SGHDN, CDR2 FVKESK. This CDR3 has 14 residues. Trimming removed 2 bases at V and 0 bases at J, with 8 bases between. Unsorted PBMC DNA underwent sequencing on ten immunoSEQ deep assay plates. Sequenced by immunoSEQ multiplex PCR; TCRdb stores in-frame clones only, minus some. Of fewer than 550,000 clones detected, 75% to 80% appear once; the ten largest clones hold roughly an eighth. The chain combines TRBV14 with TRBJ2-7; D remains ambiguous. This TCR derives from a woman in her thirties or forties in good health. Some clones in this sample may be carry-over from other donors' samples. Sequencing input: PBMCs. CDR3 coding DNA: TGTGCCAGCAGCCAACAGCTAACCTCCTACGAGCAGTACTTC. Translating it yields CASSQQLTSYEQYF.